This TCR beta chain was found in a study of blood T cell repertoires in COVID-19 (dated by TCRdb to the early 2020s). As for the study more broadly: The collaborator samples originated in the United States, Italy and Spain and spanned the acute and convalescent phases of COVID-19. The material from the prospective study consisted of cDNA or gDNA derived from T cells, B-cell-depleted T cells, or PBMCs. Subjects who had been exposed to COVID-19, were actively infected with it, or had recovered from it provided the deeply sampled blood TCRbeta repertoires that made up the dataset. The repertoires were made available in a free public database intended to serve as a resource for research on the immune response to SARS-CoV-2. Samples came from the ongoing ImmuneRACE study (first 160 participants) plus 1,254 subjects from 6 global collaborators. Nearly every sample came with metadata listing a de-identified subject ID, COVID-19 status, age in years and sex. Where HLA class I and class II types were available, the types were taken from metadata supplied by the sample provider, not from assay-based typing. Broader findings and caveats from the paper: The amount of clinical and demographic metadata varied by source and participant and was provided uncurated.

Concerning this clone itself: This clone's antigen is unknown. Base quality data are lacking; no much larger clone is found one base away.

TCRbeta CDR3 regions were amplified from genomic DNA using the immunoSEQ Assay, a bias-controlled multiplex PCR. On the study's bioinformatics: The number of nucleated cells in each sample was estimated by amplification of reference gene primers within the assay. Sequence reads were collapsed and filtered to measure the absolute abundance of every unique TCRbeta CDR3 rearrangement. For each sample, productive Simpson clonality was calculated as the square root of Simpson's diversity index over productive rearrangements. TCRdb retrieved this table from immuneACCESS and kept in-frame rearrangements only. Not all clones are present; in checked studies, unresolved V genes account for under half, and no reason is known for the remainder. V and J calls plus clone size are reproduced from that table; the DNA served to infer D and trimming. For this sample there are 100,000 to 120,000 clones; around 85% appear just once. The leading ten clones occupy roughly 5% of the sample.

The CDR3 sequence holds 15 residues, the cysteine and phenylalanine included. Just CDR3 DNA is preserved here, 45 bases in frame from base 1. Looking up the germline V gene yields CDR1 MGHRA and CDR2 YSYEKL. V and J are truncated by 3 bases and 1 base respectively, leaving an intervening sequence of 12 bases. One collaborating source in Seattle enrolled patients while the patients were actively infected and followed the patients over time throughout the course of disease. Each collaborating institution followed its own protocols to collect whole blood in K2EDTA tubes. For TCRbeta analysis, collaborator samples were shipped as frozen whole blood, as isolated PBMCs, or as DNA extracted from either sample type.

The clonotype was recovered from a woman aged 55-70 years with COVID-19, enrolled during active disease. The sequenced sample consisted of peripheral blood. The chain is encoded by TRBV4-1 joined to TRBJ1-1; a weak D assignment points to TRBD1 (6 bases agree). The CDR3 here reads CASSQMDSTNTEAFF. The DNA is as follows: TGCGCCAGCAGCCAGATGGACAGTACGAACACTGAAGCTTTCTTT.